These 10 T cell receptor beta chains came from one sample sequenced in a study of T cell responses to AZD1222 COVID-19 vaccine. Libraries were prepared by immunoSEQ multiplex PCR; TCRdb keeps only in-frame clonotypes and omits some of them. The table shows 100,000 or so clones, with under 95% occurring only once. Sequencing used peripheral blood, obtained 28 days after the second AZD1222 dose. These receptors all come from an adult who received the AZD1222 COVID-19 vaccine.

The V and J genes are TRBV5-4 and TRBJ1-5; TRBD1 agrees at 7 bases. Germline V gene data show CDR1 as SGHNT and CDR2 as YYREEE (reference sequence). This CDR3 region has 15 residues. Losses at the gene ends were 4 bases for V and 2 bases for J; bases not matched to a gene: 6. The CDR3 region has the DNA TGTGCCAGCAGCCGACAGGGAGGGCGCAATCAGCCCCAGCATTTT. Protein: CASSRQGGRNQPQHF.

This chain joins TRBV9 and TRBJ1-3; TRBD1 might be the D (5 bases). Deletions cut 4 bases from V and 0 bases from J, with 23 bases between. Germline CDR1 SGDLS, CDR2 YYNGEE. This CDR3 region has 19 residues. The CDR3: CASSPKLPGRGSSGNTIYF. In DNA, the CDR3 is TGTGCCAGCAGCCCAAAACTTCCTGGGAGGGGTAGCTCTGGAAACACCATATATTTT. Full variable domain (outside the CDR3, taken from reference TRBV9 and TRBJ1-3): DSGVTQTPKHLITATGQRVTLRCSPRSGDLSVYWYQQSLDQGLQFLIQYYNGEERAKGNILERFSAQQFPDLHSELNLSSLELGDSALYFCASSPKLPGRGSSGNTIYFGEGSWLTVV.

J is TRBJ2-7 and V is TRBV9, with TRBD2 identical over 10 bases. This CDR3 spans 16 amino acids. The germline V gene encodes CDR1 SGDLS and CDR2 YYNGEE. J gave up 4 bases and V 0 bases, and 7 bases lay outside the gene matches. CDR3 nucleotides: TGTGCCAGCAGCGTAGAAGGGCTAGCGGGAGCATACGAGCAGTACTTC. Amino acids: CASSVEGLAGAYEQYF.

This chain links TRBV3-1 (or the pseudogene TRBV3-2) with TRBJ1-3; D is unresolved. This CDR3 region has 15 residues. Germline V CDR1 and CDR2: LGHDT, YNNKEL (reference sequence). Deletions cut 1 base from V and 5 bases from J, with 12 bases between. The CDR3 sequence: CASSQGGARRNTIYF. The CDR3 region has the DNA TGTGCCAGCAGCCAAGGGGGAGCTAGGCGAAACACCATATATTTT.

The chain carries TRBV6-6 and TRBJ1-1; TRBD1 matches 10 bases. V gave up 4 bases and J gave up 5 bases; unmatched junction bases: 4. The CDR3 has 14 residues. Germline CDR1 and CDR2: MNHNY and SVGAGI (reference sequence). For the CDR3, the DNA is TGTGCCAGCAGTTTCGGACAGGGGGTAACTGAAGCTTTCTTT. It codes for CASSFGQGVTEAFF.

J is TRBJ1-5 and V is TRBV5-6, with 7 bases fitting TRBD1. Germline V gene data show CDR1 as SGHDT and CDR2 as YYEEEE. The length of the CDR3 is 15 residues. V gave up 5 bases and J gave up 6 bases; unmatched junction bases: 11. The CDR3 here is CASSVRGQMGQPQHF. Written as DNA, the CDR3 is TGTGCCAGCAGTGTCCGGGGACAGATGGGTCAGCCCCAGCATTTT.

This chain links TRBV27 with TRBJ2-7, with D uncertain. Deletions cut 2 bases from V and 0 bases from J, with 11 bases between. The CDR3 is 15 residues long. Germline V lookup: CDR1 MNHEY, CDR2 SMNVEV (reference sequence). CDR3 in amino acids: CASSLRFGSSYEQYF. CDR3 sequence (DNA): TGTGCCAGCAGTTTAAGGTTCGGCAGCTCCTACGAGCAGTACTTC.

The CDR3 DNA reads TGCGCCAGCAGCTTGGTGGACTCTGGAAACACCATATATTTT. Its protein is CASSLVDSGNTIYF. The V gene is TRBV5-1, the J gene TRBJ1-3; D is unclear. The CDR3 runs to 14 residues. The V end lost 0 bases, the J end lost 0 bases, and 4 bases lay between the germline ends. Germline CDR1 SGHRS, CDR2 YFSETQ.

This clone was detected once. V and J are TRBV27 and TRBJ2-7; D is uncertain. The CDR3 runs to 11 residues. V was clipped by 4 bases and J by 4 bases, with 5 bases between them. Germline CDR1 is MNHEY and CDR2 is SMNVEV (reference sequence). CDR3 DNA sequence: TGTGCCAGCAGTTCTGTGTACGAGCAGTACTTC. This codes for CASSSVYEQYF.

V is TRBV28 and J is TRBJ1-2; 7 nucleotides match TRBD1. Germline CDR1 MDHEN, CDR2 SYDVKM. The CDR3 has 14 residues. V trimming: 1 base; J trimming: 4 bases; junction bases outside the gene matches: 3. CDR3 residues: CASSLLGQLYGYTF. In nucleotides, the CDR3 is TGTGCCAGCAGTTTATTGGGACAGCTCTATGGCTACACCTTC.